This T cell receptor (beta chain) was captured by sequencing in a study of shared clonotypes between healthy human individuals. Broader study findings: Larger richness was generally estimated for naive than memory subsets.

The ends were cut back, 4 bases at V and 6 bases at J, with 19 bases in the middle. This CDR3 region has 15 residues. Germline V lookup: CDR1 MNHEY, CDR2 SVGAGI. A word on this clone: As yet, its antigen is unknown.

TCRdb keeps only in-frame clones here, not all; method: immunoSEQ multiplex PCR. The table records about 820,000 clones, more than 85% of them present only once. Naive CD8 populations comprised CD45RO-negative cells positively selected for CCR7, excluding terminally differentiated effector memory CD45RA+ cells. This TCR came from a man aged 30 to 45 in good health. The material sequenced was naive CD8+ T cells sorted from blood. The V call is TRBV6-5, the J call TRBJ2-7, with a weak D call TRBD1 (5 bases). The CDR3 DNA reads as TGTGCCAGCAGTTCCGACAGATTAACTACGAGCGAGCAGTACTTC. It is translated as CASSSDRLTTSEQYF.